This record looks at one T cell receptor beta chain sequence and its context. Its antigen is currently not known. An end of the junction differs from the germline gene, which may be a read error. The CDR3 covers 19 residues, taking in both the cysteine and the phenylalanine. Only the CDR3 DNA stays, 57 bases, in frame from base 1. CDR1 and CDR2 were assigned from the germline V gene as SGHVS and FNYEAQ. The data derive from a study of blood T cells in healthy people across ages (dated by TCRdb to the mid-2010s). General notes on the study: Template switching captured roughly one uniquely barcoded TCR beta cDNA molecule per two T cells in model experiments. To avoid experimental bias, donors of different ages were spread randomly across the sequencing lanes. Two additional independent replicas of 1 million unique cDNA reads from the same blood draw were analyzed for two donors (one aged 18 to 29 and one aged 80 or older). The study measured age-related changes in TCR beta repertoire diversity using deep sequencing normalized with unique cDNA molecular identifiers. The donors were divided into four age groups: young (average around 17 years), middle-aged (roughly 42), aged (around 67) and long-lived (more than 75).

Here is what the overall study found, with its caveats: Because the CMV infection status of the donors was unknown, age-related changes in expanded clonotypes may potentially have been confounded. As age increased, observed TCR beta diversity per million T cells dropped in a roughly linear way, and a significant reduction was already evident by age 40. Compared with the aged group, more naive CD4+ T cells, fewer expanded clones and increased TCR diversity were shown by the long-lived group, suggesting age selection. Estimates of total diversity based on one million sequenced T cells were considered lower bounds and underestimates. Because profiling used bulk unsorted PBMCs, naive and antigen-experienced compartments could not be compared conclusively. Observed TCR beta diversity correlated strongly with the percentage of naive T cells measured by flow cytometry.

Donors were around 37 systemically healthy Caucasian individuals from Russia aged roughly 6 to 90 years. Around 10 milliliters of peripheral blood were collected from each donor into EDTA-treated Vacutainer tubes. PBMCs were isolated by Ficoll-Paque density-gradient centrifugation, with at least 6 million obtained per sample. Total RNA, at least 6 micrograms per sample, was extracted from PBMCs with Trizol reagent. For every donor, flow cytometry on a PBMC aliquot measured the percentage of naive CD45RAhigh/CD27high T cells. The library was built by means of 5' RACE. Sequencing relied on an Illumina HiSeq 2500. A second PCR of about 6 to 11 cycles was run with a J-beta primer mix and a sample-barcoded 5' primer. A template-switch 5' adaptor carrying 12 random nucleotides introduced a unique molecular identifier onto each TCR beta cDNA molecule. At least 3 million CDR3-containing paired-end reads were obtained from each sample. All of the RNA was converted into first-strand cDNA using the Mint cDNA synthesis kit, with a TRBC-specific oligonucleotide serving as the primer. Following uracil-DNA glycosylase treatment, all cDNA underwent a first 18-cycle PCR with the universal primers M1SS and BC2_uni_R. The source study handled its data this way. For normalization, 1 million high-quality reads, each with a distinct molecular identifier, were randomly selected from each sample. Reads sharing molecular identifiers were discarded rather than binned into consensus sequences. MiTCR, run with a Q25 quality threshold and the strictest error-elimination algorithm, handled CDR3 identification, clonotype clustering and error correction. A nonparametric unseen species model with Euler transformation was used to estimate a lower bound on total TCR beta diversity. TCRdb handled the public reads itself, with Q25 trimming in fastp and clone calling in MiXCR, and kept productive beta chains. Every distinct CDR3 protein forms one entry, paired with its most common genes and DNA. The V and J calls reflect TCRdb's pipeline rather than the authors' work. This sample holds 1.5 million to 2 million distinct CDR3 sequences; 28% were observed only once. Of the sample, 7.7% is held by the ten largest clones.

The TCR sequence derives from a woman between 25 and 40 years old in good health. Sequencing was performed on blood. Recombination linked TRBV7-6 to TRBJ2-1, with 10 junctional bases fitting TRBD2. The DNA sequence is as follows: TGTGCCGGCAGCTCAAGGACTAGCGGTGGGGGGTACAATAGTGATGAGCAGTTCTTC. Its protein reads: CAGSSRTSGGGYNSDEQFF. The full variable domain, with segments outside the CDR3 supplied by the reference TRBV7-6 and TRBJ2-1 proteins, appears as GAGVSQSPRYKVTKRGQDVALRCDPISGHVSLYWYRQALGQGPEFLTYFNYEAQQDKSGLPNDRFSAERPEGSISTLTIQRTEQRDSAMYRCAGSSRTSGGGYNSDEQFFGPGTRLTVL.